This TCR beta chain was obtained from a study of blood T cell repertoires in COVID-19. The CDR3 spans 15 residues. Germline V gene lookup returns CDR1 SNHLY and CDR2 FYNNEI. V lost 7 bases, J lost 0 bases, and 13 bases lay in between. The repertoire was sequenced with immunoSEQ multiplex PCR; TCRdb's copy has only in-frame clones and lacks some. The sample holds more than 200,000 clones; 70% to 90% are singletons and the top ten take approximately 4.8%. Source material: peripheral blood. This TCR came from a man between 50 and 59 years old with acute or convalescent COVID-19. The chain has TRBV2 and TRBJ2-1; maybe TRBD1 (5 bases). The CDR3 reads CASTVGESSYNEQFF. DNA for the CDR3: TGTGCCAGCACCGTAGGGGAAAGCTCCTACAATGAGCAGTTCTTC.